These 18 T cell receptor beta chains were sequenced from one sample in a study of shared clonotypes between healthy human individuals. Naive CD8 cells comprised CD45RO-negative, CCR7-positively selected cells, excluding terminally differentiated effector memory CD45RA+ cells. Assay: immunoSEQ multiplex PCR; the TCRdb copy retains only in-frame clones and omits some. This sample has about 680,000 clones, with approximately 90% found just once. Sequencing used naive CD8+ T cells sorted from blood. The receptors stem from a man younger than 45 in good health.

The CDR3 coding sequence is TGTGCCAGCAGCTCAGATCTAGCGGGAGGCCAGAATGAGCAGTTCTTC. It yields the protein CASSSDLAGGQNEQFF. This chain uses TRBV5-6 with TRBJ2-1, with 11 bases identical to TRBD2. The CDR3 is made up of 16 amino acids. Trimming at V came to 3 bases and at J to 7 bases, leaving 9 bases not matched to a gene. CDR1 SGHDT and CDR2 YYEEEE come from the germline V gene.

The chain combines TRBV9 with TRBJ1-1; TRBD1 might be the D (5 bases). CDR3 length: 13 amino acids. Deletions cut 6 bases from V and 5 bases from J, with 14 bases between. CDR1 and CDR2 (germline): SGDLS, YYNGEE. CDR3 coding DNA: TGTGCCAGCACCGCTGGGGGGGGAACTGAAGCTTTCTTT. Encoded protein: CASTAGGGTEAFF. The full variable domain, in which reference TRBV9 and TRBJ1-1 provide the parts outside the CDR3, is DSGVTQTPKHLITATGQRVTLRCSPRSGDLSVYWYQQSLDQGLQFLIQYYNGEERAKGNILERFSAQQFPDLHSELNLSSLELGDSALYFCASTAGGGTEAFFGQGTRLTVV.

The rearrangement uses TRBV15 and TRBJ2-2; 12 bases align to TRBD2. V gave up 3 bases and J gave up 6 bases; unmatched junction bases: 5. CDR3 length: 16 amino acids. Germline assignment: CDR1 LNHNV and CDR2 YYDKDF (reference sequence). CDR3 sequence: CATSSLAGGPAGELFF. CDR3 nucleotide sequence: TGTGCCACCAGCAGCCTAGCGGGAGGGCCAGCCGGGGAGCTGTTTTTT. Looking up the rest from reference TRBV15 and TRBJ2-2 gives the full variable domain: DAMVIQNPRYQVTQFGKPVTLSCSQTLNHNVMYWYQQKSSQAPKLLFHYYDKDFNNEADTPDNFQSRRPNTSFCFLDIRSPGLGDTAMYLCATSSLAGGPAGELFFGEGSRLTVL.

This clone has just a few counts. CDR3 coding DNA: TGTGCCAGCAGCAAAAGACAGGGCGCGGAGCTGTTTTTT. It specifies CASSKRQGAELFF. V usage is TRBV7-9 and J usage is TRBJ2-2, with 7 bases identical to TRBD1. The junction had 7 bases not matched to a gene; V was cut back by 5 bases and J by 10 bases. CDR1 is SEHNR, CDR2 FQNEAQ, per germline (reference sequence). This CDR3 is 13 amino acids long.

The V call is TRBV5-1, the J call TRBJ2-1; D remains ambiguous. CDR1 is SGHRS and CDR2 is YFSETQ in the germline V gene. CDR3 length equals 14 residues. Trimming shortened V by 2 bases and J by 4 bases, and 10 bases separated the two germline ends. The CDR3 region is CASSFAYLYNEQFF. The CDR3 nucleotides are TGCGCCAGCAGCTTTGCCTACTTATACAATGAGCAGTTCTTC.

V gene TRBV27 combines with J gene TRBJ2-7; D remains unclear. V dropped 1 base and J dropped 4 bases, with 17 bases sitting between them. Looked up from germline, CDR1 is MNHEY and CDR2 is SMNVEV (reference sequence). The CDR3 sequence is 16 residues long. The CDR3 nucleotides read TGTGCCAGCAGTTTATTGGCGGCAACTGGCGCATACGAGCAGTACTTC. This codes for CASSLLAATGAYEQYF.

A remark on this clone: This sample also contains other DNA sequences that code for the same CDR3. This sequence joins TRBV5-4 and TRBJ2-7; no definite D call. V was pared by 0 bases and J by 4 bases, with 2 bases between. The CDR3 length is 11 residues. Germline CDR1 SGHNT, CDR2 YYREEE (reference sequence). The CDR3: CASSLGYEQYF. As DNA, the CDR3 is TGTGCCAGCAGCTTGGGTTACGAGCAGTACTTC.

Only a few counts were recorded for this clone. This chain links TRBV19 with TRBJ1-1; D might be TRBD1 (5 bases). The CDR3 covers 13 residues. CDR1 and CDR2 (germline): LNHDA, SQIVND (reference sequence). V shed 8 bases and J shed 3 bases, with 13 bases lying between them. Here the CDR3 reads CASGTQGYTEAFF. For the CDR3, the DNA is TGTGCCAGTGGGACCCAGGGTTACACTGAAGCTTTCTTT.

In DNA, the CDR3 is TGTGCCAGTAGTCTACTAGCGGGAGGCTACAATGAGCAGTTCTTC. It yields the protein CASSLLAGGYNEQFF. This chain joins TRBV19 and TRBJ2-1, with 12 bases identical to TRBD2. Per the germline V gene, CDR1 is LNHDA and CDR2 is SQIVND (reference sequence). The ends lost 5 bases at V and 3 bases at J; junction bases unmatched: 2. CDR3 length: 15 amino acids.

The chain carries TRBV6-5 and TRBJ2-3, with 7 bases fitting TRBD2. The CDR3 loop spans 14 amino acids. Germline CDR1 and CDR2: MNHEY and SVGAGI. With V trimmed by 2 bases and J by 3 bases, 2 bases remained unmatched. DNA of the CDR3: TGTGCCAGCAGTTACACGCGGGAGACAGATACGCAGTATTTT. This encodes CASSYTRETDTQYF.

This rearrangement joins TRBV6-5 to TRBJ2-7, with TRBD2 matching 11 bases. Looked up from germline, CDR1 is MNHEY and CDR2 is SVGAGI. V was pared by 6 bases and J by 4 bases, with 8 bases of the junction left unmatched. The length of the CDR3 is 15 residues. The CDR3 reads CASSPTSGRIYEQYF. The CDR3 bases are TGTGCCAGCAGCCCAACTAGCGGGAGAATTTACGAGCAGTACTTC.

CDR3 sequence: CASSSTGEQPQHF. The CDR3 bases are TGTGCCAGTAGTAGTACAGGGGAGCAGCCCCAGCATTTT. The chain carries TRBV19 and TRBJ1-5; 7 nucleotides align to TRBD1. V trimming: 4 bases; J trimming: 7 bases; junction bases outside the gene matches: 4. Germline-derived CDR1 and CDR2 are LNHDA and SQIVND (reference sequence). This CDR3 is 13 amino acids long. Supplemented by reference TRBV19 and TRBJ1-5, the full variable domain reads DGGITQSPKYLFRKEGQNVTLSCEQNLNHDAMYWYRQDPGQGLRLIYYSQIVNDFQKGDIAEGYSVSREKKESFPLTVTSAQKNPTAFYLCASSSTGEQPQHFGDGTRLSIL.

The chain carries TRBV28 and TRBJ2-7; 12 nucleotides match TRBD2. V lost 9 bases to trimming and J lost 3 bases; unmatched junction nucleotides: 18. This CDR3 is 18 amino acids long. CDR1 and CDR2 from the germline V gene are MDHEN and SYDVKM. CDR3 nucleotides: TGTGCCAGTCTGGGGCTGCCTAGCGGGAGGGCAGGGTTCTACGAGCAGTACTTC. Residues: CASLGLPSGRAGFYEQYF.

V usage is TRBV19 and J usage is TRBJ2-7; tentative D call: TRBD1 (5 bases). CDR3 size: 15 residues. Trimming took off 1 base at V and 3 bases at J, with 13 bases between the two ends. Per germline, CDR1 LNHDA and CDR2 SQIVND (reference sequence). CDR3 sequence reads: CASSIAYRMLYEQYF. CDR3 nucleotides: TGTGCCAGTAGTATAGCTTACAGGATGCTCTACGAGCAGTACTTC.

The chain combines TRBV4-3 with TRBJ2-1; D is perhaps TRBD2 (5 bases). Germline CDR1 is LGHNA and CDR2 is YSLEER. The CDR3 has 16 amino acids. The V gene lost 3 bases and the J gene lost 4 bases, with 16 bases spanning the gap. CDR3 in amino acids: CASSQGAYEGYNEQFF. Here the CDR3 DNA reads TGCGCCAGCAGCCAGGGTGCTTACGAGGGTTACAATGAGCAGTTCTTC.

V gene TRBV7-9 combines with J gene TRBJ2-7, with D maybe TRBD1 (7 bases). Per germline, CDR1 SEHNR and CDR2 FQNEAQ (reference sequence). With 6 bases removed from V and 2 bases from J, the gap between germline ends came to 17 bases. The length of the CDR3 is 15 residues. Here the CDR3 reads CASSSTRGTAYEQYF. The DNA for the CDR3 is TGTGCCAGCAGTTCCACCCGGGGGACAGCCTACGAGCAGTACTTC.

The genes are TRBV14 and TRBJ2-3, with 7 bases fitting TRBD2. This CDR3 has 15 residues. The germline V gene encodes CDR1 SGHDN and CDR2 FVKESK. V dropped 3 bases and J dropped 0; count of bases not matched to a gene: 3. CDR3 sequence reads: CASSHRTSSTDTQYF. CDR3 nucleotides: TGTGCCAGCAGCCATCGGACTAGTAGCACAGATACGCAGTATTTT.

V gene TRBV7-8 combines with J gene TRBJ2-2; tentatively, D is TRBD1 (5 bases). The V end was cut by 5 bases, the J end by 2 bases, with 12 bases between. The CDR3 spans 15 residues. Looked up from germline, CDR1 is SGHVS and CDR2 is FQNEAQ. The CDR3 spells CASSVGVSNTGELFF. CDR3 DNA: TGTGCCAGCAGCGTAGGGGTGAGCAACACCGGGGAGCTGTTTTTT.